This TCR beta chain was sequenced during a study of metastatic and nonmetastatic thyroid tumors. None of the patients had undergone any treatment ahead of thyroid surgery. From the PCR reads, TCRdb re-called clones with MiXCR. This sample has approximately 30,000 clones; around 3.9% occur once, and the top ten carry around 2.9%. The CDR3 extends over 13 amino acids. Trimming stripped 8 bases from V and 4 bases from J, with 15 bases between. The germline V gene encodes CDR1 MNHNS and CDR2 SASEGT. In this sample, this clone is medium-sized (0.01 to 0.1%). The J gene is TRBJ2-7, the V gene TRBV6-1; no clear D. The TCR sequence derives from a male donor with papillary thyroid cancer or a benign thyroid nodule (not recorded which). Some clones in this sample may be carry-over from other donors' samples. The sample was blood. The CDR3 nucleotides read TGTGCCAGCGGACGGTATGGTATGTACGAGCAGTACTTC. Its translation: CASGRYGMYEQYF.